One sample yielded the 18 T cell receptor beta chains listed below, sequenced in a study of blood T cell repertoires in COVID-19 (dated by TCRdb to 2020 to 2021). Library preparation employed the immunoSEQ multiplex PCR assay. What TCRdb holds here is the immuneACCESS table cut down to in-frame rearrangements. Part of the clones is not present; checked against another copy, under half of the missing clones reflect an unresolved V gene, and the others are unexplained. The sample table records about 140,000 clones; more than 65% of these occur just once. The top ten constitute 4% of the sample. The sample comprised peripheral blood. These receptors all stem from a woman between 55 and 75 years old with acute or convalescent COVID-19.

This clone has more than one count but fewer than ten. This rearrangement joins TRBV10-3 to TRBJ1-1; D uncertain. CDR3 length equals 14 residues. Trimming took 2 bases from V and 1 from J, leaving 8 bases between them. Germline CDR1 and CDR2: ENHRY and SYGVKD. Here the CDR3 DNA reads TGTGCCATCAGTGAGGGTCGAGGGAACACTGAAGCTTTCTTT. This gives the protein CAISEGRGNTEAFF.

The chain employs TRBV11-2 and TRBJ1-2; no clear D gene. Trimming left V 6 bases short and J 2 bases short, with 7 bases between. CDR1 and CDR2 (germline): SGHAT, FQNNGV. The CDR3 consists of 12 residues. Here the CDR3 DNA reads TGTGCCAGCAGTTGGAGAAACTATGGCTACACCTTC. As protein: CASSWRNYGYTF.

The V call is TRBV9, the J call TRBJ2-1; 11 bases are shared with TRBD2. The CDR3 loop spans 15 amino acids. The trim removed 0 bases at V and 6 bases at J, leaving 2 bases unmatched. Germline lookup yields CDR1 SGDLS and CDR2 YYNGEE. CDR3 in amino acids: CASSVGLAGTNEQFF. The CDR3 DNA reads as TGTGCCAGCAGCGTAGGACTAGCGGGGACCAATGAGCAGTTCTTC.

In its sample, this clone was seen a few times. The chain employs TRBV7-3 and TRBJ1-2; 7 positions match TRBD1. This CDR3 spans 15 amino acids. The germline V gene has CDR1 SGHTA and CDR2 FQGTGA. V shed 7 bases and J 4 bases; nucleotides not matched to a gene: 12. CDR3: CASKPQRDRAYGYTF. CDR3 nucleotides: TGTGCCAGCAAACCACAACGTGACAGGGCCTATGGCTACACCTTC. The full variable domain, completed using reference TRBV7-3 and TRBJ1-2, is GAGVSQTPSNKVTEKGKYVELRCDPISGHTALYWYRQSLGQGPEFLIYFQGTGAADDSGLPNDRFFAVRPEGSVSTLKIQRTERGDSAVYLCASKPQRDRAYGYTFGSGTRLTVV.

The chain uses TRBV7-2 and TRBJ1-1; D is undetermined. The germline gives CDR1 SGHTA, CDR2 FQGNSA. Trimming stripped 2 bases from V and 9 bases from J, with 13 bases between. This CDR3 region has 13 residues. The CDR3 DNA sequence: TGTGCCAGCAGCTTACCCGGCGGGAGGAAAGCTTTCTTT. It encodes CASSLPGGRKAFF. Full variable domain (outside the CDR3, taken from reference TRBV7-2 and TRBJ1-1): GAGVSQSPSNKVTEKGKDVELRCDPISGHTALYWYRQSLGQGLEFLIYFQGNSAPDKSGLPSDRFSAERTGGSVSTLTIQRTQQEDSAVYLCASSLPGGRKAFFGQGTRLTVV.

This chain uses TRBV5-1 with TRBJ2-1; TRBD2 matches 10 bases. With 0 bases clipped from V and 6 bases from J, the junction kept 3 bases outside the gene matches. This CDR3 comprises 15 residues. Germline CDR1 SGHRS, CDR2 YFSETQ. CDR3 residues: CASSLEGTSVNEQFF. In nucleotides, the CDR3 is TGCGCCAGCAGCTTGGAGGGGACTAGCGTCAATGAGCAGTTCTTC.

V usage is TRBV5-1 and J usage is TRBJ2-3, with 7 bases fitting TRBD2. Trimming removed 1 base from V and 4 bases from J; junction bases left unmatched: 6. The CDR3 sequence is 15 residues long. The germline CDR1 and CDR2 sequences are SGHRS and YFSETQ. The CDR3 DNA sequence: TGCGCCAGCAGCTTGTGGGCGGGAGTGGCAGATACGCAGTATTTT. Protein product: CASSLWAGVADTQYF.

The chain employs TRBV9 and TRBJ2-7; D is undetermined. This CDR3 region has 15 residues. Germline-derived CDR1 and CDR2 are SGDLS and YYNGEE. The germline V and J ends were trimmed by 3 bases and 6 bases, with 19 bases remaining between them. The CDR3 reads CASSGLPDSETEQYF. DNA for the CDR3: TGTGCCAGCAGCGGACTCCCGGATTCAGAGACCGAGCAGTACTTC.

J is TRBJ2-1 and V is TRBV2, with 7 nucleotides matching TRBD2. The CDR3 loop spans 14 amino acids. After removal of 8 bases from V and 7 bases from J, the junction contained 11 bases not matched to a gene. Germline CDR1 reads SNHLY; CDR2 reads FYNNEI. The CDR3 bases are TGTGCCAGCGCCCGCGGGAGAGGTGGAAATGAGCAGTTCTTC. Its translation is CASARGRGGNEQFF.

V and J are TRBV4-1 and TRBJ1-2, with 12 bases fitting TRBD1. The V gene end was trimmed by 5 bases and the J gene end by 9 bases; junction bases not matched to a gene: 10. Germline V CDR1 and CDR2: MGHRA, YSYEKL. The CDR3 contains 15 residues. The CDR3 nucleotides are TGCGCCAGCAGCATAACGCCGGGACAGGGGGCCCGCTACACCTTC. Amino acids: CASSITPGQGARYTF.

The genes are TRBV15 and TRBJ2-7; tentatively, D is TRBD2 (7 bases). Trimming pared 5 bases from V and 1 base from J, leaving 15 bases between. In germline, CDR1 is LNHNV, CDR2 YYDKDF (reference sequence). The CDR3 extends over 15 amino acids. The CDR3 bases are TGTGCCACCAGCCCCCGGGGGGCACCTTCCTACGAGCAGTACTTC. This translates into CATSPRGAPSYEQYF.

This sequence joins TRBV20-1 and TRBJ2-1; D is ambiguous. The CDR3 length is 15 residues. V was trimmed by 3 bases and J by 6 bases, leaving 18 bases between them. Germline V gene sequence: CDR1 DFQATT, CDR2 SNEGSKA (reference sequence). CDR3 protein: CSASIYAVGSNEQFF. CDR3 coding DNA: TGCAGTGCTAGTATATACGCGGTTGGGTCCAATGAGCAGTTCTTC.

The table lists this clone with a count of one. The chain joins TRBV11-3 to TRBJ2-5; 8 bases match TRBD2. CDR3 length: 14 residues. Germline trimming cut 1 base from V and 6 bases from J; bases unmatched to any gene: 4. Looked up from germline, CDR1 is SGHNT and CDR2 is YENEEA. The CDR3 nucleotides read TGTGCCAGCAGCTTAGGAAGCGGGAGTAAGACCCAGTACTTC. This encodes CASSLGSGSKTQYF.

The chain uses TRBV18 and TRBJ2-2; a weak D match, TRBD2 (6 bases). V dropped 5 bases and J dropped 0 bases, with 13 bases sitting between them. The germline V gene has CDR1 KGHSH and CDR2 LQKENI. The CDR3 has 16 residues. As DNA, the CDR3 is TGTGCCAGCTCAACTGCTACTAGCCCGAACACCGGGGAGCTGTTTTTT. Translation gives CASSTATSPNTGELFF. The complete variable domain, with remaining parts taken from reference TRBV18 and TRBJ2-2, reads NAGVMQNPRHLVRRRGQEARLRCSPMKGHSHVYWYRQLPEEGLKFMVYLQKENIIDESGMPKERFSAEFPKEGPSILRIQQVVRGDSAAYFCASSTATSPNTGELFFGEGSRLTVL.

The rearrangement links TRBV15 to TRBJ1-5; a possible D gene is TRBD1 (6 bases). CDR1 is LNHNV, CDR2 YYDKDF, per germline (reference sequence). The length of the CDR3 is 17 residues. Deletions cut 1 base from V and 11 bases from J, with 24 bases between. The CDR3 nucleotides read TGTGCCACCAGCAGAGCCACCACAGGGTCCCTCCAATCAGCCCAGCATTTT. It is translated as CATSRATTGSLQSAQHF.

CDR3 nucleotides: TGTGCCAGTAGTCCCTGGGCAGGTACGGACGAGCAGTACTTC. Protein sequence: CASSPWAGTDEQYF. The rearrangement uses TRBV19 and TRBJ2-7; D gene uncertain. The V and J ends lost 5 bases and 5 bases respectively, with 16 bases between them. The CDR3 sequence is 14 residues long. Germline V gene sequence: CDR1 LNHDA, CDR2 SQIVND (reference sequence).

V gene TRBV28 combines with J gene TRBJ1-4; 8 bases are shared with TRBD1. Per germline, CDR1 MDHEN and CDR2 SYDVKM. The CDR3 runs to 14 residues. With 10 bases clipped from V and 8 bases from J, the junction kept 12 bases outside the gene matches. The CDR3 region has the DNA TGTGCCACCACCCGACAGGGGCAAGTCGAAAAACTGTTTTTT. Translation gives CATTRQGQVEKLFF.

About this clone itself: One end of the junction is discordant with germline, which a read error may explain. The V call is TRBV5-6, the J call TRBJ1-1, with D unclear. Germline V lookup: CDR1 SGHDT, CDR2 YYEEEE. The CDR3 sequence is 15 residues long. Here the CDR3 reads CASSLGGRLKTEAFF. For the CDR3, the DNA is TGTGCCAGCAGCTTGGGTGGGAGGTTGAAGACTGAAGCTTTCTTT.